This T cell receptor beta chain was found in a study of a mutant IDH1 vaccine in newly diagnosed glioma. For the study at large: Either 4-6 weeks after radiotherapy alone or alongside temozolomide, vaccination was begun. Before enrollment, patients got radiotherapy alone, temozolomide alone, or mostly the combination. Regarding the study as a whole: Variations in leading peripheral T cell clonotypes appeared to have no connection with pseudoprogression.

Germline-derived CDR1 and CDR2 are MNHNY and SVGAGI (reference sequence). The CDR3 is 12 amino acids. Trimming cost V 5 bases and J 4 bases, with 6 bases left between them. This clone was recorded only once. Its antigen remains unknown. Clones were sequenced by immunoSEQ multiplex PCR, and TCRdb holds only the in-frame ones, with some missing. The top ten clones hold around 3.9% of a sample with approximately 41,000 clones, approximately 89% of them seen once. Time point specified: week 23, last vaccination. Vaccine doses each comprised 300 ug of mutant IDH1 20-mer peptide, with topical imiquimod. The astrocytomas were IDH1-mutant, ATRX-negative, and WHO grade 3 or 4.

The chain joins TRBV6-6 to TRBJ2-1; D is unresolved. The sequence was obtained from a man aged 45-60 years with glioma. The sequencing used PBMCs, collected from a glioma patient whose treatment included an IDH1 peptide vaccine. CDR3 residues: CASSPNYNEQFF. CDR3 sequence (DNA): TGTGCCAGCAGTCCGAATTACAATGAGCAGTTCTTC.